This is a list of T cell receptor beta chains from one sample in a study of shared clonotypes between healthy human individuals. The data were produced by immunoSEQ multiplex PCR, yet TCRdb's version contains in-frame clones alone and is incomplete. The table lists 2 million to 2.5 million clones, about 92% of them singletons. The sample was naive CD8+ T cells from PBMCs. The receptor set was obtained from a man aged 18 to 29 in good health. Some clones in this sample may be carry-over from other donors' samples. CDR3s include the opening cysteine and the closing phenylalanine or tryptophan. Each record gives: D gene, clone size, V gene, J gene, CDR3 protein, CDR3 DNA. The D gene is left open where the match is weak. The size field is filled for only some rows; it gives once, few, many or a size class.

d_gene: TRBD2; abundance: -; v_gene: TRBV7-2; j_gene: TRBJ2-7; CDR3aa: CASSAGTSGRPSYEQYF; CDR3nt: TGTGCCAGCAGCGCGGGGACTAGCGGGCGCCCCTCCTACGAGCAGTACTTC
d_gene: -; abundance: -; v_gene: TRBV9; j_gene: TRBJ2-5; CDR3aa: CASSPFEGGTQYF; CDR3nt: TGTGCCAGCAGCCCTTTCGAGGGGGGAACCCAGTACTTC
d_gene: -; abundance: -; v_gene: TRBV5-4; j_gene: TRBJ1-1; CDR3aa: CASSPAGEANTEAFF; CDR3nt: TGTGCCAGCAGCCCCGCAGGGGAGGCGAACACTGAAGCTTTCTTT
d_gene: TRBD2; abundance: -; v_gene: TRBV18; j_gene: TRBJ2-1; CDR3aa: CASSPPTSGSVTYNEQFF; CDR3nt: TGTGCCAGCTCACCACCAACTAGCGGGAGTGTCACCTACAATGAGCAGTTCTTC
d_gene: -; abundance: -; v_gene: TRBV6-6; j_gene: TRBJ1-2; CDR3aa: CASSYTGMGGYTF; CDR3nt: TGTGCCAGCAGCTACACCGGAATGGGTGGCTACACCTTC
d_gene: TRBD2; abundance: -; v_gene: TRBV9; j_gene: TRBJ2-2; CDR3aa: CASSGRTSGSNTGELFF; CDR3nt: TGTGCCAGCAGCGGGCGGACTAGCGGGTCGAACACCGGGGAGCTGTTTTTT
d_gene: TRBD1; abundance: -; v_gene: TRBV19; j_gene: TRBJ1-5; CDR3aa: CASSMSGTGYQPQHF; CDR3nt: TGTGCCAGTAGTATGTCCGGGACAGGGTATCAGCCCCAGCATTTT
d_gene: TRBD2; abundance: -; v_gene: TRBV19; j_gene: TRBJ2-3; CDR3aa: CASSSGTSMTDTQYF; CDR3nt: TGTGCCAGTAGCTCCGGGACTAGCATGACAGATACGCAGTATTTT
d_gene: TRBD1; abundance: -; v_gene: TRBV5-7; j_gene: TRBJ1-5; CDR3aa: CASSLRTGAIGSQPQHF; CDR3nt: TGTGCCAGCAGCCTCCGGACAGGGGCCATCGGTAGTCAGCCCCAGCATTTT
d_gene: TRBD1; abundance: -; v_gene: TRBV7-9; j_gene: TRBJ2-7; CDR3aa: CASSLSGTGSLEQYF; CDR3nt: TGTGCCAGCAGCTTATCCGGGACAGGGTCCCTCGAGCAGTACTTC
d_gene: -; abundance: -; v_gene: TRBV28; j_gene: TRBJ2-7; CDR3aa: CASSLYDSHYEQYF; CDR3nt: TGTGCCAGCAGTTTATATGACAGCCACTACGAGCAGTACTTC
d_gene: -; abundance: -; v_gene: TRBV4-1; j_gene: TRBJ1-5; CDR3aa: CASSQDGLTDFTF; CDR3nt: TGCGCCAGCAGCCAAGACGGCTTGACGGACTTTACTTTT
d_gene: -; abundance: -; v_gene: TRBV28; j_gene: TRBJ1-5; CDR3aa: CASSLAQLTYSNQPQHF; CDR3nt: TGTGCCAGCAGTTTGGCACAGCTTACATATAGCAATCAGCCCCAGCATTTT
d_gene: TRBD2; abundance: -; v_gene: TRBV5-6; j_gene: TRBJ2-1; CDR3aa: CASSSPLAGGGRNEQFF; CDR3nt: TGTGCCAGCAGCTCACCGTTAGCGGGAGGGGGTCGAAATGAGCAGTTCTTC
d_gene: -; abundance: -; v_gene: TRBV7-6; j_gene: TRBJ2-1; CDR3aa: CASSPYPAGSSYNEQFF; CDR3nt: TGTGCCAGCAGTCCCTATCCGGCGGGAAGCTCCTACAATGAGCAGTTCTTC
d_gene: -; abundance: few; v_gene: TRBV27; j_gene: TRBJ2-7; CDR3aa: CASSFGVSYEQYF; CDR3nt: TGTGCCAGCAGTTTCGGGGTATCCTACGAGCAGTACTTC
d_gene: TRBD1; abundance: -; v_gene: TRBV10-3; j_gene: TRBJ1-4; CDR3aa: CAISESAGGNEKLFF; CDR3nt: TGTGCCATCAGTGAGTCGGCAGGGGGCAACGAAAAACTGTTTTTT
d_gene: -; abundance: -; v_gene: TRBV4-1; j_gene: TRBJ2-1; CDR3aa: CASSQDRNTREQFF; CDR3nt: TGCGCCAGCAGCCAAGATAGGAACACTCGGGAGCAGTTCTTC
d_gene: TRBD1; abundance: few; v_gene: TRBV6-4; j_gene: TRBJ2-1; CDR3aa: CASSDSMTGGYDEQFF; CDR3nt: TGTGCCAGCAGTGACTCGATGACAGGGGGGTATGATGAGCAGTTCTTC
d_gene: -; abundance: -; v_gene: TRBV11-2; j_gene: TRBJ1-2; CDR3aa: CASSLDLHNYGYTF; CDR3nt: TGTGCCAGCAGCTTAGATCTACACAACTATGGCTACACCTTC
d_gene: -; abundance: -; v_gene: TRBV5-4; j_gene: TRBJ2-7; CDR3aa: CASSPGHSYEQYF; CDR3nt: TGTGCCAGCAGCCCGGGACACAGCTACGAGCAGTACTTC
d_gene: -; abundance: few; v_gene: TRBV7-6; j_gene: TRBJ1-1; CDR3aa: CASSGRGDTEAFF; CDR3nt: TGTGCCAGCAGCGGCCGGGGTGATACTGAAGCTTTCTTT
d_gene: -; abundance: -; v_gene: TRBV19; j_gene: TRBJ2-2; CDR3aa: CASSIYLDTGELFF; CDR3nt: TGTGCCAGTAGTATATACTTAGACACCGGGGAGCTGTTTTTT
d_gene: TRBD1; abundance: -; v_gene: TRBV19; j_gene: TRBJ1-5; CDR3aa: CASSSAGGLLGSNQPQHF; CDR3nt: TGTGCCAGTAGTAGCGCAGGGGGCTTGTTAGGAAGCAATCAGCCCCAGCATTTT
d_gene: -; abundance: -; v_gene: TRBV4-1; j_gene: TRBJ2-7; CDR3aa: CASSQRDGPYEQYF; CDR3nt: TGCGCCAGCAGTCAACGAGACGGTCCCTACGAGCAGTACTTC
d_gene: -; abundance: -; v_gene: TRBV7-2; j_gene: TRBJ2-3; CDR3aa: CASSLTTASTDTQYF; CDR3nt: TGTGCCAGCAGCTTAACGACGGCTAGCACAGATACGCAGTATTTT
d_gene: -; abundance: once; v_gene: TRBV19; j_gene: TRBJ2-2; CDR3aa: CASSIERSLAGELFF; CDR3nt: TGTGCCAGTAGTATAGAGCGTAGTCTGGCCGGGGAGCTGTTTTTT
d_gene: -; abundance: once; v_gene: TRBV19; j_gene: TRBJ1-1; CDR3aa: CASRGGRTEAFF; CDR3nt: TGTGCCAGTAGAGGGGGGCGGACTGAAGCTTTCTTT
d_gene: -; abundance: -; v_gene: TRBV19; j_gene: TRBJ1-1; CDR3aa: CASSIRFVNTEAFF; CDR3nt: TGTGCCAGTAGTATTCGTTTTGTGAACACTGAAGCTTTCTTT
d_gene: -; abundance: -; v_gene: TRBV13; j_gene: TRBJ1-2; CDR3aa: CASSFVSGRGYTF; CDR3nt: TGTGCCAGCAGCTTCGTCTCGGGCCGGGGCTACACCTTC